Described below is a single T cell receptor beta chain sequence and its context. Genes and germline are mouse. The read ends 1 residue shy of where the CDR3 ends; the end is completed using the germline J gene. The time point is: mouse harvest day 14 after allogeneic transplant. Each mouse received 10^7 T-cell-depleted marrow cells plus 10^6 splenic CD5+ T cells by tail vein. The data were obtained in a study of tissue T cells after allogeneic stem cell transplantation. Only in-frame clones appear in the TCRdb table, and some are missing; sequencing was by immunoSEQ multiplex PCR. Of 900 to 1,200 clones in the sample, about 50% were seen once. The CDR3 runs 13 residues. Trimming pared 2 bases from V and 4 bases from J, leaving 7 bases between. Germline loops: CDR1 KGHPV, CDR2 FQNQEV (reference sequence).

The clonotype originates from a female BALB/c mouse given C57BL/6 T cells with graft-versus-host disease after an allogeneic hematopoietic cell transplant. Sequenced: spleen. The rearrangement uses TRBV26 and TRBJ2-5; D remains ambiguous. The CDR3 DNA, read in part, is TGTGCCAGCAGTCTGAGAGGGAAAGACACCCAGTAC. Protein: CASSLRGKDTQY. The CDR3, in full, reads CASSLRGKDTQYF.